A selection of T cell receptor beta chains follows, all from one sample in a study of shared clonotypes between healthy human individuals. TCRdb keeps only in-frame clones here, not all; method: immunoSEQ multiplex PCR. The repertoire holds around 1.9 million clones, with about 94% as singletons. Input material: naive CD8+ T cells from PBMCs. These receptors all stem from a man between 18 and 29 years old in good health. Some clones in this sample may be carry-over from other donors' samples. The conserved cysteine and the conserved F or W are not part of the CDR3 here. A D gene is named only where the DNA matches it firmly.

TRBV29-1	TRBD1	TRBJ2-7	SVEGTGGSGAYEQY
TRBV6-1	TRBD1	TRBJ1-5	ASSERGRGSPGQPQH
TRBV5-1	TRBD2	TRBJ2-3	ASSQTSGSTDTQY
TRBV5-1	TRBD2	TRBJ2-3	ASSLRFVREGSTDTQY
TRBV11-2	-	TRBJ2-7	ASGTVGTPHLEQY
TRBV7-9	TRBD1	TRBJ1-1	ASSHGQGATEAF
TRBV4-2	TRBD1	TRBJ1-2	ASSQLLQGAGGYT
TRBV28	-	TRBJ2-7	ASSLLVEQY
TRBV7-8	-	TRBJ2-7	ASSLGGALEQY
TRBV7-9	-	TRBJ2-1	ADTQAGDEQF
TRBV4-3	-	TRBJ2-1	ASSQESLPYNEQF
TRBV2	-	TRBJ2-3	ASTERNRLADTQY
TRBV6-6	-	TRBJ2-2	ASSYQIARTPGELF
TRBV6-6	-	TRBJ1-2	ASSLTGDNGYT
TRBV28	TRBD2	TRBJ2-3	ASTLAGGPETQY
TRBV10-3	-	TRBJ2-1	AISDDRELGNEQF
TRBV11-2	TRBD1	TRBJ2-7	ASSLGPAGQANDYEQY
TRBV6-1	TRBD2	TRBJ2-1	ASSEKGLGSEQF
TRBV2	TRBD1	TRBJ1-1	ASSVAGGYTTKGEAF
TRBV5-1	-	TRBJ2-1	ASSLAGRVPLYNEQF
TRBV27	TRBD1	TRBJ2-2	ASSLRGQGNTGELF
TRBV7-9	TRBD1	TRBJ1-3	ASVNRGDSGNTIY
TRBV11-3	-	TRBJ1-4	ASRPRNEKLF
TRBV5-1	-	TRBJ1-4	ASSPGQRTPNERLF
TRBV4-3	TRBD2	TRBJ2-5	ASSQDPSGQETQY